The rows below give T cell receptor beta chains drawn from one sample of a study of T cell repertoires in cytomegalovirus infection. TCRdb reanalysed the reads using MiXCR and keeps one entry per CDR3 protein. This sample has roughly 340,000 distinct CDR3 sequences; under 35% occur once, and the top ten carry over 15%. Their specific antigens are unknown. The source material was cultured PBMCs, sampled from culture after CMV antigen stimulation. These receptors all come from a human donor in good health (CMV status not recorded). Some clones in this sample may be carry-over from other donors' samples. The CDR3 runs from the conserved cysteine through the conserved F or W. D genes are given only for firm matches. Some rows mark clone size as missing; the rest say once, few, many or name a class of expanded clone.

J gene	D gene	clone size	V gene	CDR3 DNA	CDR3 protein
TRBJ2-1	NA	NA	TRBV7-8	TGTGCCAGCAGCTTAGAGGGGGAAGGGGCTGGAAATGAGCAGTTCTTC	CASSLEGEGAGNEQFF
TRBJ2-1	NA	NA	TRBV6-2/TRBV6-3	TGTGCCAGCGGATTGGAGAATGAGCAGTTCTTC	CASGLENEQFF
TRBJ1-3	NA	few	TRBV10-3	TGTGCCATCAGTGAGCGTACTTTGTCTGGAAACACCATATATTTT	CAISERTLSGNTIYF
TRBJ1-5	NA	NA	TRBV28	TGTGCCAGCAGTTTCGTATCTCAGCCCCAGCATTTT	CASSFVSQPQHF
TRBJ2-5	TRBD1	few	TRBV24-1	TGTGCCACCAGTGATTACGGACAGGGACAAGAGACCCAGTACTTC	CATSDYGQGQETQYF
TRBJ1-3	NA	NA	TRBV5-4	TGTGCCAGCAGCTTGGATAGGGGCATGGCTGGAAACACCATATATTTT	CASSLDRGMAGNTIYF
TRBJ2-7	TRBD2	NA	TRBV7-2	TGTGCCAGCAGCTTTCGGGGTAGCGGGGCGGACGAGCAGTACTTC	CASSFRGSGADEQYF
TRBJ2-2	NA	NA	TRBV7-3	TGTGCCAGCAGCCCTGGTAGAATCCTCAACACCGGGGAGCTGTTTTTT	CASSPGRILNTGELFF
TRBJ2-7	TRBD1	few	TRBV5-1	TGCGCCAGCAGCTTGGACAGGGGGGACTACGAGCAGTACTTC	CASSLDRGDYEQYF
TRBJ1-5	NA	many	TRBV7-8	TGTGCCAGCAGCTCCCGGGACCAGGGGCAGCCCCAGCATTTT	CASSSRDQGQPQHF
TRBJ1-6	NA	NA	TRBV19	TGTGCCAGTAGTACCCGATTCGGCGAGGCCCTGAGCTCCTATAATTCACCCCTCCACTTT	CASSTRFGEALSSYNSPLHF
TRBJ1-1	NA	few	TRBV5-1	TGCGCCAGCAGCTTGAAGGCGCCATCGACTATGAACACTGAAGCTTTCTTT	CASSLKAPSTMNTEAFF
TRBJ2-3	NA	many	TRBV7-9	TGTGCCAGCAGCTCCTCAGGGCAGAATCCCACAGATACGCAGTATTTT	CASSSSGQNPTDTQYF
TRBJ1-2	NA	NA	TRBV3-1	TGTGCCAGCAGCTTGGACGGACCCTTTGGCTACACCTTC	CASSLDGPFGYTF
TRBJ1-1	NA	few	TRBV6-6	TGTGCCAGCAGTTTAATTCCCCCAACGAACACTGAAGCTTTCTTT	CASSLIPPTNTEAFF
TRBJ2-7	TRBD1	NA	TRBV7-8	TGTGCCAGCAGCTTAGGGGTAGGGACAGGAGGATCCTACGAGCAGTACTTC	CASSLGVGTGGSYEQYF
TRBJ2-3	TRBD2	NA	TRBV10-3	TGTGCCATCAGTGAACTTCTCCCCGGGACTAGCGGGAGAAGAGATACGCAGTATTTT	CAISELLPGTSGRRDTQYF
TRBJ2-1	TRBD2	many	TRBV7-8	TGTGCCAGCAGCTTAACTAGCGGTTACAATGAGCAGTTCTTC	CASSLTSGYNEQFF
TRBJ2-5	NA	NA	TRBV5-1	TGCGCCAGCAGCTTACACAGCGGTCAGGAGACCCAGTACTTC	CASSLHSGQETQYF
TRBJ1-4	TRBD1	once	TRBV6-5	TGTGCCAGCAGTAGGGGACAGAGTGAAAAACTGTTTTTT	CASSRGQSEKLFF
TRBJ1-4	NA	NA	TRBV9	TGTGCCAGCAGCGTAGGAAAGGACCTAAGAGGTGAAAAACTGTTTTTT	CASSVGKDLRGEKLFF
TRBJ1-6	TRBD1	NA	TRBV12-3/TRBV12-4	TGTGCCAGCAGTCCCCAGGGGGCGCTTCCTAATTCACCCCTCCACTTT	CASSPQGALPNSPLHF
TRBJ1-5	NA	few	TRBV20-1	TGCAGTGCCACCTCTGGGCACTATAGCAATCAGCCCCAGCATTTT	CSATSGHYSNQPQHF
TRBJ2-7	TRBD1	few	TRBV2	TGTGCCAGCAGTGACGGGACAGGAATTTACGAGCAGTACTTC	CASSDGTGIYEQYF
TRBJ1-2	TRBD1	NA	TRBV7-8	TGTGCCAGCAGCTTAACAGGGGGCGCGAACTATGGCTACACCTTC	CASSLTGGANYGYTF